Detailed here is one T cell receptor (beta chain). The V and J ends lost 8 bases and 4 bases respectively, with 18 bases between them. CDR1 and CDR2 from the germline V gene are LNHDA and SQIVND (reference sequence). The CDR3 spans 15 residues. This record belongs to a study of T cell responses to AZD1222 COVID-19 vaccine. The data were produced by immunoSEQ multiplex PCR, yet TCRdb's version contains in-frame clones alone and is incomplete. The sample includes fewer than 150,000 clones, 80% to 90% of them seen just once. The chain has TRBV19 and TRBJ1-5; D is undetermined. Sequenced material: peripheral blood, taken 28 days after the second AZD1222 dose. The receptor comes from an adult who received the AZD1222 COVID-19 vaccine. DNA of the CDR3: TGTGCCAGTGACTTCTCATTCGGGCAAAATCAGCCCCAGCATTTT. This codes for CASDFSFGQNQPQHF.